These T cell receptor beta chains were read from a single sample in a study of metastatic and nonmetastatic thyroid tumors. TCRdb reanalyzed the PCR reads via MiXCR. The sample shows 14,000 to 15,000 clones, more than 20% of them seen only once. Sequences were obtained from tumor tissue. These receptors all stem from a female donor with papillary thyroid cancer or a benign thyroid nodule (not recorded which). Some clones in this sample may be carry-over from other donors' samples. The CDR3 runs from the conserved cysteine through the conserved F or W. A D gene is named only where the DNA matches it firmly. Clone size is shown for a subset of rows, as once, few, many or a class of expanded clone.

cdr3_length	clone_size	v_call	j_call	d_call	cdr3_nt	cdr3_aa
15	NA	TRBV6-1	TRBJ1-1	NA	TGTGCCAGCAGGGAGGGGGGGGTGATGAACACTGAAGCTTTCTTT	CASREGGVMNTEAFF
13	medium-sized	TRBV29-1	TRBJ2-6	NA	TGCAGCGTCAGGGAGTCTGGGGCCAACGTCCTGACTTTC	CSVRESGANVLTF
15	NA	TRBV5-1	TRBJ2-7	TRBD2	TGCGCCAGCAGCCCTGGAAGGGGACTATACTACAAGCAGTACTTC	CASSPGRGLYYKQYF
14	medium-sized	TRBV30	TRBJ2-2	NA	TGTGCCTATTCCGGGACAAGAAACACCGGGGAGCTGTTTTTT	CAYSGTRNTGELFF
13	many	TRBV20-1	TRBJ2-3	NA	TGCAGTGGGGTCCAGGCTAGCACAGATACGCAGTATTTT	CSGVQASTDTQYF
14	many	TRBV5-6	TRBJ2-7	TRBD2	TGTGCCAGCAGCTTGGAGGGAGGGGAGAACGAGCAGTACTTC	CASSLEGGENEQYF
12	NA	TRBV7-2	TRBJ2-1	NA	TGTGCCAGCAGCTCAAGCGGTCATGAGAAGTTCTTC	CASSSSGHEKFF
15	NA	TRBV5-1	TRBJ1-2	NA	TGCGCCAGCAGCTTGGGTGACAGTACTCCAGCGGGCTACACCTTC	CASSLGDSTPAGYTF
14	NA	TRBV5-1	TRBJ2-1	NA	TGCGCCAGCAGCTTTGGCAGGTTTGGCAATGAGCAGTTCTTC	CASSFGRFGNEQFF
14	many	TRBV5-4	TRBJ1-1	NA	TGTGCCAGCAGCTCGCCCCTCCTCAGGGGAAAAGCTTTCTTT	CASSSPLLRGKAFF
17	many	TRBV5-1	TRBJ2-3	TRBD2	TGCGCCAGCAGCGACCCGGGACTAGTTGGGGTAACAGATACGCAGTATTTT	CASSDPGLVGVTDTQYF
14	many	TRBV20-1	TRBJ2-7	TRBD2	TGCAGTGCTAGAGATGGGGGAGGGCTCCACGAGCAGTACTTC	CSARDGGGLHEQYF
15	NA	TRBV7-8	TRBJ1-2	NA	TGTGCCAGCAGCCCCCGGACAGATACGGACTATGGCTACACCTTC	CASSPRTDTDYGYTF
13	many	TRBV18	TRBJ2-2	NA	TGTGCCAGCTCACCCACTGGGACCGGGGAGCTGTTTTTT	CASSPTGTGELFF
15	many	TRBV7-3	TRBJ2-3	NA	TGTGCCAGCAGCTCCTCTAGTCTGGGGGCAGATACGCAGTATTTT	CASSSSSLGADTQYF
12	many	TRBV5-1	TRBJ2-7	TRBD2	TGCGCCAGCAGCGGGAGGGCCTACGAGCAGTACTTC	CASSGRAYEQYF
14	medium-sized	TRBV20-1	TRBJ2-7	NA	TGCAGTGCTAAAAAGAGGGACGGTTACTACGAGCAGTACTTC	CSAKKRDGYYEQYF
14	NA	TRBV28	TRBJ1-2	NA	TGTGCCAGCAGTTCCCGACTCCTACGAACAGGCTACACCTTC	CASSSRLLRTGYTF
14	NA	TRBV4-3	TRBJ1-1	NA	TGCGCCAGCAGCCAAGCGAAGGGGTCCACTGAAGCTTTCTTT	CASSQAKGSTEAFF
15	NA	TRBV12-3/TRBV12-4	TRBJ2-7	NA	TGTGCCAGCAGTTCACTAAGTTTGGAATTCGCAGAGCAGTACTTC	CASSSLSLEFAEQYF
15	many	TRBV2	TRBJ1-5	TRBD1	TGTGCCAGCAGGGCTACAGGGGGCCCGGGTCAGCCCCAGCATTTT	CASRATGGPGQPQHF
16	few	TRBV27	TRBJ1-1	NA	TGTGCCAGCACCCCCTTTTCGGGCCGGTTGAACACTGAAGCTTTCTTT	CASTPFSGRLNTEAFF
15	NA	TRBV20-1	TRBJ1-2	NA	TGCAGTGCTAGAGATCTGGGAGGGGGGTACTATGGCTACACCTTC	CSARDLGGGYYGYTF
19	many	TRBV11-1	TRBJ1-4	NA	TGTGCCAGCAGCTTAGCGGTGGGGTCAACCTTAACAGCTAATGAAAAACTGTTTTTT	CASSLAVGSTLTANEKLFF
12	many	TRBV28	TRBJ2-1	NA	TGTGCCAGTACGACTAGGTTCAGTGAGCAGTTCTTC	CASTTRFSEQFF
15	many	TRBV19	TRBJ1-2	NA	TGTGCCAGTAGCACGGGGACCTCTCAACTTTATGGCTACACCTTC	CASSTGTSQLYGYTF
17	many	TRBV7-2	TRBJ2-5	TRBD2	TGTGCCAGCAGCTTGGCCCTTCTAGCGGGAATCCAAGAGACCCAGTACTTC	CASSLALLAGIQETQYF
14	few	TRBV28	TRBJ2-3	TRBD1	TGTGCCAGCAGTCCCGGACAGGGAAGGGATACGCAGTATTTT	CASSPGQGRDTQYF
17	NA	TRBV11-2	TRBJ2-1	NA	TGTGCCAGCAGCTTAGATACGGGGCCCTCAGCCTACAATGAGCAGTTCTTC	CASSLDTGPSAYNEQFF
14	NA	TRBV6-4	TRBJ2-2	NA	TGTGCCAGCAGTGAAGGGGCTACGACCGGGGAGCTGTTTTTT	CASSEGATTGELFF
14	few	TRBV10-3	TRBJ2-1	NA	TGTGCCATCAGCCCGGGACCTAGCTACAATGAGCAGTTCTTC	CAISPGPSYNEQFF
13	many	TRBV20-1	TRBJ1-2	NA	TGCAGTGCTAGCCCCCTCGAGGCCTATGGCTACACCTTC	CSASPLEAYGYTF
16	many	TRBV11-1	TRBJ2-2	TRBD1	TGTGCCAGCAGCGGATCCGGGACAGGGGGCACCGGGGAGCTGTTTTTT	CASSGSGTGGTGELFF
13	many	TRBV20-1	TRBJ2-3	NA	TGCAGTGCCCCAGGACTTAACACAGATACGCAGTATTTT	CSAPGLNTDTQYF
16	NA	TRBV6-1	TRBJ2-7	NA	TGTGCCAGCATCCCGATACCGGGACATGGGTTAGACGAGCAGTACTTC	CASIPIPGHGLDEQYF
15	many	TRBV6-1	TRBJ2-5	TRBD1	TGTGCCAGCAGTTTCCCCGGGACAGGGAAAGAGACCCAGTACTTC	CASSFPGTGKETQYF
14	NA	TRBV20-1	TRBJ2-7	TRBD1	TGCAGTGCTAGAGGGACAGGGGCTTCCTACGAGCAGTACTTC	CSARGTGASYEQYF
13	NA	TRBV29-1	TRBJ1-2	TRBD1	TGCAGCGTTAGTGGGGGACAGGGGCATGGCTACACCTTC	CSVSGGQGHGYTF
13	NA	TRBV20-1	TRBJ2-7	TRBD2	TGCAGTGCGAGAGCGGGAACTAGGTACGAGCAGTACTTC	CSARAGTRYEQYF
17	NA	TRBV20-1	TRBJ2-3	TRBD1	TGCAGTTACCAAACAATCGGACAGGGCGTAGGGACAGATACGCAGTATTTT	CSYQTIGQGVGTDTQYF
13	many	TRBV30	TRBJ2-1	NA	TGTGCCTGGAGTTTCGGTGTTGACAATGAGCAGTTCTTC	CAWSFGVDNEQFF
15	many	TRBV20-1	TRBJ2-1	NA	TGCAGTGCTAGAGGGCGGGAACAAGCCTACAATGAGCAGTTCTTC	CSARGREQAYNEQFF
16	many	TRBV4-2	TRBJ2-6	NA	TGTGCCAGCAGCTCCCGGGCGGCCTCTGGGGCCAACGTCCTGACTTTC	CASSSRAASGANVLTF
12	few	TRBV28	TRBJ1-1	TRBD1	TGTGCCAGCAGTTTCCAGGACAGGGGCGCTTTCTTT	CASSFQDRGAFF
13	NA	TRBV12-5	TRBJ1-1	NA	TGTGCTAGTGGTTTATCGGGGGGCTCTGAAGCTTTCTTT	CASGLSGGSEAFF